Listed here is a single T cell receptor beta chain. Its antigen is currently unknown. Different DNA sequences within this sample yield the same CDR3. This specimen comes from a study of shared clonotypes between healthy human individuals. Study outcomes and limitations: Tissues were not sampled, only blood, and their repertoires likely differ. In several donors, 4.5% to 5.5% of naive CD4 clonotypes appeared in common.

Germline V gene sequence: CDR1 MNHEY, CDR2 SVGAGI. Trimming at V came to 6 bases and at J to 3 bases, leaving 1 base not matched to a gene. The CDR3 spans 12 residues. Libraries were prepared by immunoSEQ multiplex PCR; TCRdb keeps only in-frame clonotypes and omits some of them. The sample gives millions of clones, more than 85% of which show up once; roughly 1.8% is in the top ten. It was CD45RO-negative cells, positively selected for CCR7, that made up naive CD8 cells, with terminally differentiated effector memory CD45RA+ cells excluded. This sequence was found in a man younger than 30 in good health. Some clones in this sample may be carry-over from other donors' samples. Sequenced material: naive CD8+ T cells from PBMCs. The V and J genes are TRBV6-5 and TRBJ2-7, with 8 bases that match TRBD1. The CDR3 region has the DNA TGTGCCAGCAGCGACAGGGGCTACGAGCAGTACTTC. Translating gives CASSDRGYEQYF.